This T cell receptor (beta chain) stems from a study of blood T cell repertoires in COVID-19. The repertoire was sequenced with immunoSEQ multiplex PCR; TCRdb's copy has only in-frame clones and lacks some. The sample lists about 220,000 clones, 70% to 85% occurring once. The CDR3 covers 14 residues. Trimming took 3 bases from V and 0 from J, leaving 9 bases between them. CDR1 and CDR2 from the germline V gene are LNHDA and SQIVND (reference sequence). The chain couples TRBV19 to TRBJ2-7; no definite D call. Specimen: PBMCs or T cells enriched from blood (not recorded which). This TCR derives from a man aged 40-49 years who had recovered from COVID-19. In nucleotides, the CDR3 is TGTGCCAGTAGTATCCAGCGTTTCTCCTACGAGCAGTACTTC. Translation gives CASSIQRFSYEQYF.